This paragraph reports one T cell receptor (beta chain). CDR3 length equals 16 residues. V shed 0 bases and J 3 bases; nucleotides not matched to a gene: 4. Germline V gene lookup returns CDR1 ENHRY and CDR2 SYGVKD. These data belong to a study of blood T cell repertoires in COVID-19. Study-wide context: Researchers got acute and convalescent COVID-19 samples from the United States, Italy and Spain.

The method was immunoSEQ multiplex PCR; TCRdb's version includes in-frame clones alone and lacks a portion of them. The data contain tens of thousands of clones, over 80% of them singletons. The chain couples TRBV10-3 to TRBJ1-2; 10 nucleotides line up with TRBD1. The clonotype was recovered from a human donor in a cohort sampled during active COVID-19. The source material was peripheral blood. This CDR3 reads CAISESRTGGDYGYTF. CDR3 in DNA: TGTGCCATCAGTGAGTCGAGGACAGGGGGTGACTATGGCTACACCTTC.